The rows below give T cell receptor beta chains drawn from one sample of a study of cytomegalovirus exposure and HLA in healthy donors. TCRdb's copy holds only in-frame clones and misses some; the assay was immunoSEQ multiplex PCR. The sample consists of more than 110,000 clones, 70% to 85% of them appearing once. The sequenced sample consisted of PBMCs. These TCRs come from a man aged 25 to 40 in good health and CMV-seropositive. CDR3s include the opening cysteine and the closing phenylalanine or tryptophan. A D gene is named only where the DNA matches it firmly. The size of a clone is reported for some rows only, either as once, few or many, or as a class for expanded clones.

v_gene,d_gene,j_gene,abundance,CDR3aa,CDR3nt
TRBV28,.,TRBJ2-7,few,CASSLWSSVGDEQYF,TGTGCCAGCAGTTTATGGAGCTCGGTTGGTGACGAGCAGTACTTC
TRBV9,.,TRBJ1-4,.,CASSTTGLATNEKLFF,TGTGCCAGCAGCACGACAGGCCTTGCAACTAATGAAAAACTGTTTTTT
TRBV7-7,TRBD1,TRBJ2-1,.,CASTDRGGCNEQFF,TGTGCCAGCACCGACAGGGGTGGATGCAATGAGCAGTTCTTC
TRBV6-5,.,TRBJ2-1,.,CASSSGTGPYNEQFF,TGTGCCAGCAGTTCCGGGACTGGACCCTACAATGAGCAGTTCTTC
TRBV28,.,TRBJ2-1,once,CASRQTSPAYNEQFF,TGTGCCAGCAGGCAGACTAGTCCCGCCTACAATGAGCAGTTCTTC
TRBV6-1,.,TRBJ1-4,.,CASSLPYEKLFF,TGTGCCAGCAGCCTACCCTATGAAAAACTGTTTTTT
TRBV25-1,.,TRBJ1-6,once,CASSLYDSPLHF,TGTGCCAGCAGCCTGTATGATTCACCCCTCCACTTT
TRBV5-1,TRBD2,TRBJ2-1,.,CASSLELAAGREQFF,TGCGCCAGCAGCTTGGAGCTAGCGGCCGGCCGCGAGCAGTTCTTC
TRBV28,.,TRBJ2-2,.,CASSLPYRYTGELFF,TGTGCCAGCAGTCTCCCTTACAGGTACACCGGGGAGCTGTTTTTT
TRBV6-6,TRBD1,TRBJ2-5,.,CASSSPGQGETQYF,TGTGCCAGCAGTTCCCCGGGACAGGGGGAGACCCAGTACTTC
TRBV5-1,TRBD1,TRBJ1-2,.,CASSLNLGTGVGYTF,TGCGCCAGCAGCTTGAACCTCGGGACAGGGGTCGGCTACACCTTC
TRBV4-2,TRBD1,TRBJ2-5,.,CASSQTGQGNQETQYF,TGTGCCAGCAGCCAAACGGGACAGGGTAACCAAGAGACCCAGTACTTC
TRBV27,TRBD2,TRBJ2-3,.,CASRGLGGDSTDTQYF,TGTGCCAGCAGGGGACTGGGGGGGGATAGCACAGATACGCAGTATTTT
TRBV7-9,TRBD1,TRBJ1-4,many,CASSLATGEYEKLFF,TGTGCCAGCAGCTTAGCGACAGGGGAGTATGAAAAACTGTTTTTT
TRBV4-1,.,TRBJ1-1,few,CASSQVGRGYTEAFF,TGCGCCAGCAGCCAAGTGGGACGGGGGTACACTGAAGCTTTCTTT
TRBV28,TRBD1,TRBJ1-4,.,CASSYPGQRREKLFF,TGTGCCAGCAGCTATCCGGGACAGCGGAGGGAAAAACTGTTTTTT
TRBV7-9,.,TRBJ2-5,.,CASSGTGPKETQYF,TGTGCCAGCAGCGGGACTGGCCCCAAGGAGACCCAGTACTTC
TRBV5-1,TRBD2,TRBJ2-7,.,CASGERGRVDEQYF,TGCGCCAGCGGTGAGCGGGGCAGGGTAGACGAGCAGTACTTC
TRBV19,.,TRBJ2-3,.,CASAGSHSTDTQYF,TGTGCCAGCGCGGGCTCCCACTCCACAGATACGCAGTATTTT
TRBV5-4,.,TRBJ1-2,.,CASSLDSYGYTF,TGTGCCAGCAGCTTAGACAGTTATGGCTACACCTTC
TRBV6-1,.,TRBJ2-3,.,CASTSGVQLTDTQYF,TGTGCCAGCACCTCGGGGGTCCAGCTCACAGATACGCAGTATTTT
TRBV27,.,TRBJ2-7,.,CASTPLEQYF,TGTGCCAGCACCCCCCTCGAGCAGTACTTC
TRBV10-1,TRBD1,TRBJ2-1,.,CASSGSGQVGLYNEQFF,TGCGCCAGCAGTGGGTCGGGACAGGTTGGCCTCTACAATGAGCAGTTCTTC
TRBV29-1,.,TRBJ1-1,.,CSVEGAITEAFF,TGCAGCGTTGAGGGGGCGATCACTGAAGCTTTCTTT
TRBV7-2,.,TRBJ2-7,.,CASSSLAGKGYEQYF,TGTGCCAGCAGCTCCTTAGCCGGGAAAGGCTACGAGCAGTACTTC
TRBV5-6,TRBD1,TRBJ2-5,.,CASSASGTVAETQYF,TGTGCCAGCAGCGCCTCCGGGACAGTAGCCGAGACCCAGTACTTC